This T cell receptor beta chain was identified in a study of OX40 agonist ivuxolimab in advanced cancers. This clone has just a few counts. Using immunoSEQ multiplex PCR, the repertoire was profiled, and TCRdb retains in-frame clones only, with some absent. This sample has approximately 70,000 clones, with roughly 84% found just once. Germline lookup yields CDR1 SGDLS and CDR2 YYNGEE. V lost 0 bases to trimming and J lost 7 bases; unmatched junction nucleotides: 3. This CDR3 comprises 13 residues. This clonotype originated in an adult with an advanced solid tumor such as melanoma, head and neck, liver or kidney cancer. The specimen was CD4+ or CD8+ T cells sorted from blood, collected in a trial of the OX40 agonist ivuxolimab. This rearrangement joins TRBV9 to TRBJ1-2, with TRBD1 matching over 7 bases. The CDR3 protein is CASSVDQGGGYTF. The CDR3 region has the DNA TGTGCCAGCAGCGTAGATCAGGGGGGTGGCTACACCTTC.